One and the same sample provided the 15 T cell receptor beta chains below, sequenced in a study of Graves' ophthalmopathy and Graves' hyperthyroidism. RNA transcripts served as template for amplifying TCR beta CDR3 sequences. Scientists carried out first-round RT-PCR using HTBI primers and then a second-round multiplex PCR. TCRdb processed the multiplex PCR reads anew with MiXCR; each CDR3 protein has one entry. The sample includes around 400,000 distinct CDR3 sequences, 20% to 25% seen only once; the top ten take 2.5% to 3%. Specimen: peripheral blood. The receptors stem from a woman between 18 and 30 years old with stable Graves' hyperthyroidism.

The table lists this clonotype with many counts. The chain uses TRBV20-1 and TRBJ1-1; 9 bases are a match to TRBD1. Germline trimming cut 6 bases from V and 5 bases from J; bases unmatched to any gene: 4. Germline-derived CDR1 and CDR2 are DFQATT and SNEGSKA (reference sequence). The CDR3 covers 12 residues. The DNA of the CDR3 is TGCAGTGCGGGACAGGGTTCAACTGAAGCTTTCTTT. Its protein product is CSAGQGSTEAFF.

The V gene is TRBV15, the J gene TRBJ1-1, with D uncertain. Looked up from germline, CDR1 is LNHNV and CDR2 is YYDKDF (reference sequence). Trimming cost V 2 bases and J 1 base, with 2 bases left between them. CDR3 length: 12 amino acids. DNA of the CDR3: TGTGCCACCAGCAGACAGAACACTGAAGCTTTCTTT. Amino acid sequence: CATSRQNTEAFF.

V and J are TRBV5-1 and TRBJ2-5, with 7 bases fitting TRBD1. The V and J ends lost 0 bases and 7 bases, in that order; junction bases with no gene match: 12. CDR1 SGHRS and CDR2 YFSETQ come from the germline V gene. This CDR3 region has 16 residues. For the CDR3, the DNA is TGCGCCAGCAGCTTGGGATCCCAGACAGGGAAGGGGACCCAGTACTTC. It yields the protein CASSLGSQTGKGTQYF.

This clonotype was observed many times. The rearrangement links TRBV9 to TRBJ1-6; D not resolved. CDR1 SGDLS and CDR2 YYNGEE come from the germline V gene. This CDR3 spans 12 amino acids. The ends were cut back, 0 bases at V and 10 bases at J, with 5 bases in the middle. The CDR3: CASSVVGSPLHF. The CDR3 coding sequence is TGTGCCAGCAGCGTAGTTGGGTCACCCCTCCACTTT.

Many counts were recorded for this clonotype. Relative to the germline gene, one junction end is altered; a read error may explain this. The rearrangement joins TRBV4-2 to TRBJ2-4; 12 bases fit TRBD2. The CDR3 is 21 amino acids. Germline V gene data show CDR1 as LGHNA and CDR2 as YNFKEQ. The CDR3 here is CASSATRRLAGGPPDKNIKYF. CDR3 in DNA: TGTGCCAGCAGCGCCACCAGACGGCTAGCGGGAGGGCCACCAGACAAAAACATTAAGTACTTC.

This clonotype occurred many times. This chain joins TRBV12-3 or TRBV12-4 and TRBJ1-1; D may be TRBD1 (5 bases). V gave up 5 bases and J gave up 4 bases, with 14 bases separating them. The length of the CDR3 is 14 residues. CDR3 loop: CASSTDSLVTEAFF. The CDR3, as DNA: TGTGCCAGCAGTACAGACAGCCTTGTCACTGAAGCTTTCTTT.

V usage is TRBV5-5 and J usage is TRBJ2-7, with a possible D match to TRBD2 (5 bases). Germline V gene sequence: CDR1 SGHKS, CDR2 YYEKEE (reference sequence). This CDR3 region has 13 residues. Trimming took 4 bases from V and 3 from J, leaving 11 bases between them. CDR3 bases: TGTGCCAGCAGCCAGCGGTCCTACTACGAGCAGTACTTC. Protein product: CASSQRSYYEQYF.

The genes are TRBV12-3 or TRBV12-4 and TRBJ1-1, with D hard to call. Trimming took 3 bases from V and 0 from J, leaving 8 bases between them. This CDR3 contains 14 residues. CDR3 in amino acids: CASSLSFLNTEAFF. The CDR3 DNA sequence: TGTGCCAGCAGTTTGAGTTTTCTGAACACTGAAGCTTTCTTT.

The V gene is TRBV25-1, the J gene TRBJ2-7, with 10 bases aligning to TRBD1. Germline V lookup: CDR1 MGHDK, CDR2 SYGVNS. After removal of 4 bases from V and 6 bases from J, the junction contained 9 bases not matched to a gene. The CDR3 runs to 15 residues. The CDR3 sequence: CASSVAGTGEREQYF. As DNA, the CDR3 is TGTGCCAGCAGTGTAGCCGGGACAGGGGAACGCGAGCAGTACTTC.

This clonotype was observed at least ten times. The chain uses TRBV7-9 and TRBJ1-1; D gene uncertain. V lost 5 bases and J lost 7, with 17 bases in between. The CDR3 consists of 14 residues. Per the germline V gene, CDR1 is SEHNR and CDR2 is FQNEAQ (reference sequence). CDR3 coding DNA: TGTGCCAGCAGCCCCACGATAAGGACCCATGAAGCTTTCTTT. It translates to CASSPTIRTHEAFF.

This clonotype has at least ten counts. V and J are TRBV6-1 and TRBJ1-2; 9 bases are a match to TRBD1. CDR1 is MNHNS, CDR2 SASEGT, per germline. This CDR3 is 16 amino acids long. Trimming took 0 bases from V and 4 from J; bases not matched to a gene: 6. CDR3 nucleotide sequence: TGTGCCAGCAGTGAAGCCGGGGGACAGGGTAGCTATGGCTACACCTTC. Translating gives CASSEAGGQGSYGYTF.

This clonotype has at least ten counts. The genes are TRBV28 and TRBJ2-7; D perhaps matches TRBD1 (5 bases). The V end was cut by 5 bases, the J end by 1 base, with 15 bases between. The CDR3 has 15 residues. Germline-derived CDR1 and CDR2 are MDHEN and SYDVKM. CDR3 sequence reads: CASSKTEWFSYEQYF. The DNA of the CDR3 is TGTGCCAGCAGTAAGACAGAATGGTTTTCCTACGAGCAGTACTTC.

This clonotype was seen at least ten times. The chain couples TRBV6-2 or TRBV6-3 to TRBJ1-1; 8 nucleotides line up with TRBD1. The CDR3 has 14 amino acids. Losses at the gene ends were 7 bases for V and 7 bases for J; bases not matched to a gene: 11. Germline V gene lookup returns CDR1 MNHEY and CDR2 SVGEGT. The CDR3, as DNA: TGTGCCAGCAATGATCAGGGGGCTGGGGGTGAAGCTTTCTTT. Protein product: CASNDQGAGGEAFF.

The chain uses TRBV2 and TRBJ2-7; TRBD1 is a possible D gene (6 bases). V was pared by 6 bases and J by 4 bases, with 16 bases between. The CDR3 covers 14 residues. Germline V gene sequence: CDR1 SNHLY, CDR2 FYNNEI. The CDR3 DNA reads TGTGCCAGCAGCGCACCCGAGGGACATTACGAGCAGTACTTC. It is translated as CASSAPEGHYEQYF. The whole variable domain, filled in from reference TRBV2 and TRBJ2-7, reads EPEVTQTPSHQVTQMGQEVILRCVPISNHLYFYWYRQILGQKVEFLVSFYNNEISEKSEIFDDQFSVERPDGSNFTLKIRSTKLEDSAMYFCASSAPEGHYEQYFGPGTRLTVT.

This clonotype came up many times. The rearrangement joins TRBV7-9 to TRBJ2-5; no clear D gene. Germline V CDR1 and CDR2: SEHNR, FQNEAQ (reference sequence). V was clipped by 5 bases and J by 7 bases, with 20 bases between them. The CDR3 sequence is 15 residues long. The CDR3 DNA follows: TGTGCCAGCAGCCCCAAGGGCGGTCGAGCTGGGACCCAGTACTTC. This translates into CASSPKGGRAGTQYF. Variable domain in full (rest from reference TRBV7-9 and TRBJ2-5): DTGVSQNPRHKITKRGQNVTFRCDPISEHNRLYWYRQTLGQGPEFLTYFQNEAQLEKSRLLSDRFSAERPKGSFSTLEIQRTEQGDSAMYLCASSPKGGRAGTQYFGPGTRLLVL.